The 32 T cell receptor beta chains presented below share a single source sample, sequenced in a study of PD-L1 blockade in urothelial cancer. This table comes from immunoSEQ multiplex PCR, and its TCRdb copy is limited to in-frame clones, with some not included. The sample yields around 56,000 clones, around 83% seen once. Sequencing used PBMCs, obtained around atezolizumab (anti-PD-L1) treatment. The receptor set was obtained from a man in his forties or fifties with urothelial cancer.

V and J are TRBV29-1 and TRBJ2-7, with D possibly TRBD2 on 5 matching bases. Germline V lookup: CDR1 SQVTM, CDR2 ANQGSEA. V was cut by 5 bases and J by 0 bases, with 17 bases left in between. The CDR3 loop spans 15 amino acids. The CDR3, as DNA: TGCAGCGTTATCCTTGCGAGAGGGAGCTCCTACGAGCAGTACTTC. This translates into CSVILARGSSYEQYF.

The chain joins TRBV7-8 to TRBJ2-5; no definite D call. V gave up 4 bases and J gave up 3 bases, with 15 bases separating them. This CDR3 spans 15 amino acids. CDR1 is SGHVS and CDR2 is FQNEAQ in the germline V gene. Here the CDR3 DNA reads TGTGCCAGCAGCTCCCTCCGCCGCAGGAAAGAGACCCAGTACTTC. As protein: CASSSLRRRKETQYF.

The chain carries TRBV30 and TRBJ1-5; possible D gene TRBD1, 5 bases. Per germline, CDR1 GTSNPN and CDR2 SVGIG (reference sequence). The germline V and J ends were trimmed by 5 bases and 1 base, with 9 bases remaining between them. The CDR3 totals 13 residues. CDR3 residues: CAWGGGSNQPQHF. The CDR3 DNA follows: TGTGCCTGGGGCGGGGGGAGCAATCAGCCCCAGCATTTT.

The V call is TRBV7-9, the J call TRBJ2-3, with 11 bases aligning to TRBD1. This CDR3 spans 18 amino acids. The ends lost 0 bases at V and 6 bases at J; junction bases unmatched: 11. Looked up from germline, CDR1 is SEHNR and CDR2 is FQNEAQ (reference sequence). This CDR3 is CASSLAPSRDRGTDTQYF. The DNA of the CDR3 is TGTGCCAGCAGCTTAGCTCCCTCCCGGGACAGGGGGACGGATACGCAGTATTTT.

The chain carries TRBV27 and TRBJ2-7, with 10 positions matching TRBD1. Germline trimming cut 9 bases from V and 1 base from J; bases unmatched to any gene: 6. From germline, CDR1 is MNHEY and CDR2 SMNVEV (reference sequence). The CDR3 loop spans 14 amino acids. CDR3 in DNA: TGTGCCAGAGGGACGGGACAGGGGTCCTACGAGCAGTACTTC. This sequence encodes CARGTGQGSYEQYF.

This chain joins TRBV11-2 and TRBJ2-2, with 12 bases lining up with TRBD2. The CDR3 runs 18 residues. V dropped 1 base and J dropped 0; count of bases not matched to a gene: 3. CDR1 and CDR2 from the germline V gene are SGHAT and FQNNGV. CDR3 DNA sequence: TGTGCCAGCAGCTTAGGGTCTAGCGGGAGGGCGAACACCGGGGAGCTGTTTTTT. Protein product: CASSLGSSGRANTGELFF.

The chain couples TRBV15 to TRBJ1-2; 8 positions agree with TRBD1. With V trimmed by 2 bases and J by 3 bases, 5 bases remained unmatched. CDR1 is LNHNV, CDR2 YYDKDF, per germline (reference sequence). The CDR3 spans 15 residues. Written as DNA, the CDR3 is TGTGCCACCAGCAGACGATCGACAGGGGACTATGGCTACACCTTC. This translates into CATSRRSTGDYGYTF. Drawing the rest from reference TRBV15 and TRBJ1-2, the complete variable domain is DAMVIQNPRYQVTQFGKPVTLSCSQTLNHNVMYWYQQKSSQAPKLLFHYYDKDFNNEADTPDNFQSRRPNTSFCFLDIRSPGLGDTAMYLCATSRRSTGDYGYTFGSGTRLTVV.

The rearrangement uses TRBV11-1 and TRBJ2-1; 9 positions match TRBD2. The J segment lost 0 bases and the V segment lost 3 bases, leaving 0 bases of the junction unmatched. The CDR3 spans 15 residues. From germline, CDR1 is SGHAT and CDR2 FQDESV (reference sequence). The CDR3 DNA reads as TGTGCCAGCAGCTTTAGCGGGAGCTCCTACAATGAGCAGTTCTTC. Amino acid sequence: CASSFSGSSYNEQFF.

The rearrangement uses TRBV9 and TRBJ1-2; D uncertain. Germline lookup yields CDR1 SGDLS and CDR2 YYNGEE. This CDR3 contains 12 residues. Trimming took off 7 bases at V and 7 bases at J, with 14 bases between the two ends. For the CDR3, the DNA is TGTGCCAGCGCGAGCCCCTCGAGTGGCTACACCTTC. Amino acids: CASASPSSGYTF.

The chain recombines TRBV2 with TRBJ1-1; D gene ambiguous. Trimming removed 4 bases from V and 5 bases from J, with 14 bases in between. In germline, CDR1 is SNHLY, CDR2 FYNNEI. This CDR3 has 14 residues. CDR3 DNA: TGTGCCAGCAGTGTTATCGGTCGGCGGACTGAAGCTTTCTTT. This sequence encodes CASSVIGRRTEAFF.

The CDR3: CASGKAGRRETQYF. Here the CDR3 DNA reads TGTGCCAGCGGGAAAGCGGGTAGGCGCGAGACCCAGTACTTC. The genes are TRBV6-5 and TRBJ2-5; possibly TRBD2 for D (6 bases). The V end lost 8 bases, the J end lost 5 bases, and 18 bases lay between the germline ends. This CDR3 is built from 14 residues. From germline, CDR1 is MNHEY and CDR2 SVGAGI.

The chain combines TRBV4-2 with TRBJ2-7; 9 bases fit TRBD2. From germline, CDR1 is LGHNA and CDR2 YNFKEQ. Unmatched junction bases numbered 4, after V lost 6 bases and J lost 1 base. The CDR3 consists of 14 residues. The CDR3 bases are TGTGCCAGCAGGCGGACTAGCGCTTCCTACGAGCAGTACTTC. Residues: CASRRTSASYEQYF.

V gene TRBV2 combines with J gene TRBJ2-5; 7 nucleotides agree with TRBD2. J was trimmed by 4 bases and V by 9 bases; bases with no gene match: 11. Looked up from germline, CDR1 is SNHLY and CDR2 is FYNNEI. The length of the CDR3 is 14 residues. The CDR3 DNA reads TGTGCCAGTCATAAATTAGCGGGTACAGAGACCCAGTACTTC. Translating gives CASHKLAGTETQYF.

In nucleotides, the CDR3 is TGCGCCAGCAGCGGCGGAGCAGGGGAGACCCAGTACTTC. It codes for CASSGGAGETQYF. The chain employs TRBV5-1 and TRBJ2-5; a possible D gene is TRBD1 (5 bases). V was cut by 4 bases and J by 5 bases, with 12 bases left in between. In germline, CDR1 is SGHRS, CDR2 YFSETQ. The CDR3 spans 13 residues.

The V gene is TRBV9, the J gene TRBJ2-5, with D unresolved. Per germline, CDR1 SGDLS and CDR2 YYNGEE. This CDR3 is 15 amino acids long. Trimming pared 3 bases from V and 2 bases from J, leaving 14 bases between. CDR3 bases: TGTGCCAGCAGCGCCTCCCCGAACAGTCAAGAGACCCAGTACTTC. This codes for CASSASPNSQETQYF.

The chain joins TRBV30 to TRBJ2-7; TRBD2 matches 8 bases. Germline values: CDR1 GTSNPN, CDR2 SVGIG (reference sequence). The CDR3 is made up of 14 amino acids. The J segment lost 0 bases and the V segment lost 5 bases, leaving 6 bases of the junction unmatched. The CDR3 sequence is CAWVLAGSSYEQYF. The CDR3 coding sequence is TGTGCCTGGGTGCTAGCGGGCAGCTCCTACGAGCAGTACTTC.

The genes are TRBV18 and TRBJ2-3, with a weak D call TRBD2 (5 bases). Trimming took 0 bases from V and 3 from J, leaving 10 bases between them. Germline V gene sequence: CDR1 KGHSH, CDR2 LQKENI. The CDR3 totals 15 residues. The CDR3 DNA reads TGTGCCAGCTCACCACCGACCGGAGGAACAGATACGCAGTATTTT. This sequence encodes CASSPPTGGTDTQYF.

The chain joins TRBV4-1 to TRBJ2-2; 9 bases match TRBD2. The CDR3 loop spans 16 amino acids. The trim removed 5 bases at V and 8 bases at J, leaving 12 bases unmatched. Germline V lookup: CDR1 MGHRA, CDR2 YSYEKL. The DNA of the CDR3 is TGCGCCAGCAGCGAGAGAGGCGGGAGGGCCGCTGGGGAGCTGTTTTTT. Protein sequence: CASSERGGRAAGELFF.

This chain connects TRBV27 to TRBJ2-5; possible D gene TRBD2, 7 bases. Germline V gene data show CDR1 as MNHEY and CDR2 as SMNVEV (reference sequence). V dropped 6 bases and J dropped 4 bases, with 12 bases sitting between them. This CDR3 is built from 13 residues. CDR3 residues: CASSHREGETQYF. Here the CDR3 DNA reads TGTGCCAGCAGCCACAGGGAGGGAGAGACCCAGTACTTC.

Written as DNA, the CDR3 is TGTGCCAGCAGCAAAAACAGGGGACCGGGCGAAAAACTGTTTTTT. It translates to CASSKNRGPGEKLFF. The chain has TRBV5-6 and TRBJ1-4; 7 nucleotides line up with TRBD1. The CDR3 has 15 amino acids. Losses at the gene ends were 4 bases for V and 8 bases for J; bases not matched to a gene: 11. Germline V lookup: CDR1 SGHDT, CDR2 YYEEEE.

The V gene is TRBV19, the J gene TRBJ1-2; D gene ambiguous. V was shortened by 8 bases and J by 5 bases, with 15 bases between the two germline ends. Per the germline V gene, CDR1 is LNHDA and CDR2 is SQIVND (reference sequence). The CDR3 consists of 13 residues. CDR3 nucleotide sequence: TGTGCCAGTCGGCAGGCCAGTACGTATGGCTACACCTTC. This codes for CASRQASTYGYTF.

The sample holds one count of this clone. J is TRBJ2-7 and V is TRBV15, with D perhaps matching TRBD1 (5 bases). This CDR3 contains 17 residues. Germline V gene data show CDR1 as LNHNV and CDR2 as YYDKDF (reference sequence). Trimming left V 1 base short and J 7 bases short, with 23 bases between. CDR3 sequence (DNA): TGTGCCACCAGCAGAGCTGGGGCAACGGCACTGGGTCGGGAGCAGTACTTC. Its protein product is CATSRAGATALGREQYF.

The rearrangement joins TRBV5-1 to TRBJ1-1; maybe TRBD1 (6 bases). CDR1 and CDR2 (germline): SGHRS, YFSETQ. Trimming removed 0 bases at V and 4 bases at J, with 10 bases between. CDR3 length: 14 amino acids. CDR3 in amino acids: CASSLAVRGTEAFF. Written as DNA, the CDR3 is TGCGCCAGCAGCTTGGCCGTCAGGGGCACTGAAGCTTTCTTT.

The chain employs TRBV4-1 and TRBJ1-1; the D gene is possibly TRBD1 (5 bases). The V gene lost 4 bases and the J gene lost 0 bases, with 18 bases spanning the gap. CDR3 length: 17 residues. Germline loops: CDR1 MGHRA, CDR2 YSYEKL. The CDR3 spells CASSRAGLSLMNTEAFF. In DNA form, the CDR3 reads TGCGCCAGCAGCCGTGCGGGGCTCTCTCTTATGAACACTGAAGCTTTCTTT.

The gene calls are TRBV6-6 and TRBJ2-1; 9 nucleotides agree with TRBD2. The CDR3 covers 16 residues. Losses at the gene ends were 0 bases for V and 4 bases for J; bases not matched to a gene: 4. Germline CDR1 and CDR2: MNHNY and SVGAGI (reference sequence). CDR3 in DNA: TGTGCCAGCAGTTACTCGTGGGCGGGAGGGTACAATGAGCAGTTCTTC. Protein product: CASSYSWAGGYNEQFF.

V gene TRBV7-8 combines with J gene TRBJ1-1; a possible D gene is TRBD1 (6 bases). The V end lost 1 base, the J end lost 5 bases, and 17 bases lay between the germline ends. Germline assignment: CDR1 SGHVS and CDR2 FQNEAQ. This CDR3 has 16 residues. The CDR3 protein is CASSLVARGVWTEAFF. As DNA, the CDR3 is TGTGCCAGCAGCTTAGTGGCCAGGGGAGTCTGGACTGAAGCTTTCTTT.

The genes are TRBV5-1 and TRBJ2-7; weak D call: TRBD1 (6 bases). Between the trimmed V and J ends, which lost 6 bases and 6 bases, there was a span of 19 bases. This CDR3 is built from 14 residues. The germline CDR1 and CDR2 sequences are SGHRS and YFSETQ. This CDR3 reads CASTRDTTAVEQYF. DNA for the CDR3: TGCGCCAGCACCCGGGACACGACGGCGGTCGAGCAGTACTTC.

The chain combines TRBV16 with TRBJ2-1, with 10 nucleotides matching TRBD2. CDR1 and CDR2 (germline): KGHSY, FQNENV. V shed 4 bases and J 6 bases; nucleotides not matched to a gene: 6. This CDR3 contains 15 residues. The CDR3 nucleotides are TGTGCCAGCAGCCTTTCAAGGACTAGCGGCAATGAGCAGTTCTTC. This sequence encodes CASSLSRTSGNEQFF.

The V gene is TRBV4-2, the J gene TRBJ2-7, with 10 bases fitting TRBD2. Germline CDR1 LGHNA, CDR2 YNFKEQ. J lost 6 bases, V lost 0 bases, and 8 bases had no gene match. This CDR3 region has 16 residues. The CDR3 here is CASSQDALAGVAEQYF. The CDR3 nucleotides read TGTGCCAGCAGCCAAGATGCCCTAGCGGGAGTGGCCGAGCAGTACTTC.

The rearrangement uses TRBV2 and TRBJ2-7, with 11 bases lining up with TRBD2. V shed 8 bases, J shed 2 bases, and the junction held 5 bases outside the gene matches. The CDR3 has 14 amino acids. Germline V lookup: CDR1 SNHLY, CDR2 FYNNEI. The CDR3 bases are TGTGCCAGCGAGACTAGCGGGGATACCTACGAGCAGTACTTC. It specifies CASETSGDTYEQYF.

V and J are TRBV4-1 and TRBJ2-2; TRBD2 might be the D (6 bases). The V end was cut by 5 bases, the J end by 4 bases, with 14 bases between. CDR1 is MGHRA and CDR2 is YSYEKL in the germline V gene. The CDR3 has 15 amino acids. The CDR3 protein is CASSSAGLPTGELFF. CDR3 nucleotide sequence: TGCGCCAGCAGCTCCGCGGGACTCCCCACCGGGGAGCTGTTTTTT.

The V and J genes are TRBV5-1 and TRBJ2-1; 10 bases are shared with TRBD2. V lost 0 bases, J lost 4 bases, and 4 bases stayed unmatched. Germline V lookup: CDR1 SGHRS, CDR2 YFSETQ. The CDR3 has 16 residues. In DNA, the CDR3 is TGCGCCAGCAGCTTGGGCACTAGCGGGGCGTACAATGAGCAGTTCTTC. Protein: CASSLGTSGAYNEQFF.